This note documents a single TCR beta chain sequence. Its specificity is not known. The record originates from a study of cytomegalovirus exposure and HLA in healthy donors. Study information: Unique TCRs numbering some 77 million, obtained from HLA-typed donors, made up an early data release. Findings and caveats of the study: One cluster of highly shared sequence variants probably arose as a sequencing artifact.

The CDR3 extends over 16 amino acids. Trimming cost V 2 bases and J 5 bases; bases outside gene matches: 8. CDR1 and CDR2 (germline): WSHSY, SAAADI. A multiplex PCR was run with 60 Vbeta primers and 13 Jbeta primers. Authors' methods: The authors later counted some 76 million unique TCR beta chains, roughly 10 million of them shared. Generated by immunoSEQ multiplex PCR, the TCRdb table keeps only in-frame clones and is missing some. The V and J calls and clone size were taken over from that table, and D and trimming were inferred from the DNA. The sample carries some 130,000 clones, 75% to 85% recorded once.

The sequence came from a man aged 18 to 30 in good health and CMV-seronegative. Material: PBMCs. This chain uses TRBV10-2 with TRBJ2-5, with TRBD2 matching 10 bases. CDR3 coding DNA: TGCGCCAGCAGTGAGACTCGAGCGGGAGGGCGGGAGACCCAGTACTTC. Its protein product is CASSETRAGGRETQYF.